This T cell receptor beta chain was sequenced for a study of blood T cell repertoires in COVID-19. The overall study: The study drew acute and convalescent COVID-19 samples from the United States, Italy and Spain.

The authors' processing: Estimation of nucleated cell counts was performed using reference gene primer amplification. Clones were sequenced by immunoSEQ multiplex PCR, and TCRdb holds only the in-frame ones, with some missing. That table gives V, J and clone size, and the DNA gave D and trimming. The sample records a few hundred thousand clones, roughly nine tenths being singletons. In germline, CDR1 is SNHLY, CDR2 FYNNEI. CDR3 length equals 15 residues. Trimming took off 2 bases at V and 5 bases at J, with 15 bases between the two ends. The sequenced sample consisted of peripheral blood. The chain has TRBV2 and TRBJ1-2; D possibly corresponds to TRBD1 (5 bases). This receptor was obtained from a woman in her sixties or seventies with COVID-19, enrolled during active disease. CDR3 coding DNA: TGTGCCAGCAGTGAATCCAAGGGGCAGTTGTATGGCTACACCTTC. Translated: CASSESKGQLYGYTF.